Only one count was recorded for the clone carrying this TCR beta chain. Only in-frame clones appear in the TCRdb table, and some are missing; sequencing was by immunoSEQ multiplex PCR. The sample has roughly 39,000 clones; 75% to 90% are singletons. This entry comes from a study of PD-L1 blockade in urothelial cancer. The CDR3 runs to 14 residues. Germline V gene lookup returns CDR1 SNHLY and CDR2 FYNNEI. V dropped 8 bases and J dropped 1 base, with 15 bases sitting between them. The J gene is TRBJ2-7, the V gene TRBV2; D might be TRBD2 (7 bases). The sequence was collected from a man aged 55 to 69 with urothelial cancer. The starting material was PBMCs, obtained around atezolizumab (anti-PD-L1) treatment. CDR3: CASSGGRGSYEQYF. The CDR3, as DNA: TGTGCCAGCTCTGGGGGGCGGGGGTCCTACGAGCAGTACTTC.